These 20 T cell receptor beta chains came from one sample sequenced in a study of a mutant IDH1 vaccine in newly diagnosed glioma. The method was immunoSEQ multiplex PCR; TCRdb's version includes in-frame clones alone and lacks a portion of them. The sample includes roughly 70,000 clones, about 87% of them seen just once. The antigens for these receptors are not known. Noted time point: week 23, last vaccination. All doses held 300 ug of mutant IDH1 20-mer peptide, with topical imiquimod. Sequenced material: PBMCs, taken from a glioma patient whose treatment included an IDH1 peptide vaccine. These receptors all come from a man younger than 35 with glioma.

The V gene is TRBV28, the J gene TRBJ2-1, with TRBD1 as a possible D gene (5 bases). Germline-derived CDR1 and CDR2 are MDHEN and SYDVKM. This CDR3 spans 15 amino acids. The V end was cut by 3 bases, the J end by 3 bases, with 12 bases between. Here the CDR3 DNA reads TGTGCCAGCAGTTTGGGGCAGGACGTCTACAATGAGCAGTTCTTC. Translation gives CASSLGQDVYNEQFF.

The V and J genes are TRBV2 and TRBJ1-5; D is ambiguous. This CDR3 contains 15 residues. The ends were cut back, 6 bases at V and 5 bases at J, with 17 bases in the middle. Germline V gene lookup returns CDR1 SNHLY and CDR2 FYNNEI. CDR3 DNA sequence: TGTGCCAGCAGGGCCCTGAGGCAGTTTGATCAGCCCCAGCATTTT. It is translated as CASRALRQFDQPQHF.

This chain uses TRBV6-6 with TRBJ1-1; maybe TRBD1 (6 bases). Trimming left V 5 bases short and J 0 bases short, with 13 bases between. CDR1 is MNHNY, CDR2 SVGAGI, per germline (reference sequence). This CDR3 spans 15 amino acids. The CDR3 nucleotides are TGTGCCAGCAGTACAGGAGGGGGGATGAACACTGAAGCTTTCTTT. Its translation is CASSTGGGMNTEAFF.

This clone came up a few times. The chain couples TRBV7-6 to TRBJ1-1, with D perhaps matching TRBD1 (5 bases). The CDR3 has 13 residues. Germline lookup yields CDR1 SGHVS and CDR2 FNYEAQ. Trimming pared 4 bases from V and 3 bases from J, leaving 9 bases between. CDR3 residues: CASSSQGYTEAFF. CDR3 in DNA: TGTGCCAGCAGCTCCCAGGGATACACTGAAGCTTTCTTT.

The chain carries TRBV7-6 and TRBJ1-1, with 7 bases that match TRBD1. The CDR3 length is 13 residues. The ends lost 5 bases at V and 2 bases at J; junction bases unmatched: 2. The germline CDR1 and CDR2 sequences are SGHVS and FNYEAQ. The CDR3 DNA follows: TGTGCCAGCAGCGAAGGGGGCAACACTGAAGCTTTCTTT. Its translation: CASSEGGNTEAFF. Full variable domain (outside the CDR3, taken from reference TRBV7-6 and TRBJ1-1): GAGVSQSPRYKVTKRGQDVALRCDPISGHVSLYWYRQALGQGPEFLTYFNYEAQQDKSGLPNDRFSAERPEGSISTLTIQRTEQRDSAMYRCASSEGGNTEAFFGQGTRLTVV.

This chain connects TRBV7-2 to TRBJ2-6; 7 nucleotides align to TRBD1. The CDR3 spans 18 residues. CDR1 and CDR2 (germline): SGHTA, FQGNSA. The V gene end was trimmed by 5 bases and the J gene end by 0 bases; junction bases not matched to a gene: 10. The CDR3 DNA is TGTGCCAGCAGCCCCCGGACAGGTTATAGCTCTGGGGCCAACGTCCTGACTTTC. Residues: CASSPRTGYSSGANVLTF.

The V and J genes are TRBV7-9 and TRBJ2-1; D perhaps matches TRBD1 (5 bases). Germline V CDR1 and CDR2: SEHNR, FQNEAQ (reference sequence). The CDR3 sequence is 15 residues long. The germline V and J ends were trimmed by 2 bases and 3 bases, with 11 bases remaining between them. CDR3: CASSLSQGIYNEQFF. Here the CDR3 DNA reads TGTGCCAGCAGCTTATCTCAGGGCATCTACAATGAGCAGTTCTTC.

The V call is TRBV19, the J call TRBJ2-3, with 9 bases aligning to TRBD1. The CDR3 is made up of 15 amino acids. Looked up from germline, CDR1 is LNHDA and CDR2 is SQIVND (reference sequence). J lost 5 bases, V lost 3 bases, and 6 bases had no gene match. The CDR3 DNA follows: TGTGCCAGTAGTATTTGGGGACAGGGAAGAGATACGCAGTATTTT. Protein: CASSIWGQGRDTQYF.

The V call is TRBV5-1, the J call TRBJ1-1; possibly TRBD1 for D (6 bases). The V gene's germline CDR1 is SGHRS and CDR2 YFSETQ. The CDR3 is made up of 14 amino acids. V was cut by 1 base and J by 4 bases, with 11 bases left in between. DNA for the CDR3: TGCGCCAGCAGCTTGTCACAAGGGGGCACTGAAGCTTTCTTT. Translation gives CASSLSQGGTEAFF.

For the CDR3, the DNA is TGCGCCAGCGGACGGACAGGGGGCTTAGGGGAAAAACTGTTTTTT. This translates into CASGRTGGLGEKLFF. The chain has TRBV5-1 and TRBJ1-4; TRBD1 matches at 11 bases. V lost 7 bases, J lost 8 bases, and 10 bases stayed unmatched. The CDR3 covers 15 residues. Germline V lookup: CDR1 SGHRS, CDR2 YFSETQ.

This clone turned up a few times. J is TRBJ1-1 and V is TRBV7-2; 8 bases map to TRBD1. The CDR3 has 17 residues. Per germline, CDR1 SGHTA and CDR2 FQGNSA. Losses at the gene ends were 1 base for V and 5 bases for J; bases not matched to a gene: 12. CDR3 in DNA: TGTGCCAGCAGCTTAGTCTACATTTTAGGACAGGGAACTGAAGCTTTCTTT. As protein: CASSLVYILGQGTEAFF.

This chain joins TRBV4-2 and TRBJ2-1; perhaps D is TRBD1 or TRBD2 (5 bases each). Trimming left V 3 bases short and J 6 bases short, with 12 bases between. Germline V gene lookup returns CDR1 LGHNA and CDR2 YNFKEQ. This CDR3 is 14 amino acids long. The CDR3 sequence is CASSHGGPLNEQFF. CDR3 nucleotide sequence: TGTGCCAGCAGCCATGGGGGTCCCCTCAATGAGCAGTTCTTC.

Remarks on this clone: At one end, the junction sequence differs from germline, possibly due to a read error. The V gene is TRBV5-6, the J gene TRBJ2-1, with TRBD1 identical over 7 bases. The germline gives CDR1 SGHDT, CDR2 YYEEEE. The CDR3 sequence is 11 residues long. DNA of the CDR3: TGTGCCAGCAGCTTTGACAGGGATCCTCTCTTC. Residues: CASSFDRDPLF.

The chain recombines TRBV7-2 with TRBJ1-2; possibly TRBD1 for D (6 bases). This CDR3 region has 13 residues. Germline V CDR1 and CDR2: SGHTA, FQGNSA. Trimming shortened V by 4 bases and J by 5 bases, and 11 bases separated the two germline ends. The CDR3 loop reads CASSSDRSYGYTF. The CDR3 coding sequence is TGTGCCAGCAGCTCGGACAGATCATATGGCTACACCTTC. Together with reference TRBV7-2 and TRBJ1-2, the CDR3 gives the full variable domain: GAGVSQSPSNKVTEKGKDVELRCDPISGHTALYWYRQSLGQGLEFLIYFQGNSAPDKSGLPSDRFSAERTGGSVSTLTIQRTQQEDSAVYLCASSSDRSYGYTFGSGTRLTVV.

The J gene is TRBJ1-1, the V gene TRBV6-5; 10 nucleotides agree with TRBD1. The germline V gene encodes CDR1 MNHEY and CDR2 SVGAGI. The CDR3 covers 14 residues. V dropped 6 bases and J dropped 5; count of bases not matched to a gene: 6. This CDR3 reads CASSPDRGRTEAFF. The CDR3 nucleotides are TGTGCCAGCAGCCCTGACAGGGGGCGGACTGAAGCTTTCTTT.

This clone was found a few times. The chain joins TRBV19 to TRBJ1-1; unclear D gene. Trimming left V 4 bases short and J 0 bases short, with 9 bases between. Germline CDR1 is LNHDA and CDR2 is SQIVND (reference sequence). The CDR3 spans 14 residues. The CDR3 DNA follows: TGTGCCAGTAGTACCTCTCTCCTGAACACTGAAGCTTTCTTT. It yields the protein CASSTSLLNTEAFF. The full variable domain, completed using reference TRBV19 and TRBJ1-1, is DGGITQSPKYLFRKEGQNVTLSCEQNLNHDAMYWYRQDPGQGLRLIYYSQIVNDFQKGDIAEGYSVSREKKESFPLTVTSAQKNPTAFYLCASSTSLLNTEAFFGQGTRLTVV.

This clone was counted only a few times. The chain links TRBV6-1 to TRBJ1-1; D gene unclear. There are 12 residues in the CDR3. The germline V and J ends were trimmed by 10 bases and 5 bases, with 14 bases remaining between them. CDR1 MNHNS and CDR2 SASEGT come from the germline V gene. This CDR3 is CATFPRGTEAFF. The CDR3 DNA follows: TGTGCCACGTTCCCCCGAGGGACTGAAGCTTTCTTT.

The chain carries TRBV30 and TRBJ2-7; TRBD1 matches 7 bases. Germline V gene data show CDR1 as GTSNPN and CDR2 as SVGIG (reference sequence). The CDR3 runs to 15 residues. After removal of 1 base from V and 2 bases from J, the junction contained 8 bases not matched to a gene. The CDR3 nucleotides read TGTGCCTGGAGTGGAGGGGGCAGTGGCCCCTACGAGCAGTACTTC. Protein: CAWSGGGSGPYEQYF.

This chain uses TRBV18 with TRBJ1-1, with TRBD1 matching 12 bases. Trimming took 3 bases from V and 5 from J; bases not matched to a gene: 10. There are 17 residues in the CDR3. The germline V gene encodes CDR1 KGHSH and CDR2 LQKENI. CDR3 in amino acids: CASSPGQGARLETEAFF. The DNA of the CDR3 is TGTGCCAGCTCACCGGGACAGGGGGCGAGACTTGAAACTGAAGCTTTCTTT.

This clone was counted between two and nine times. The rearrangement links TRBV4-3 to TRBJ1-1; D gene ambiguous. Looked up from germline, CDR1 is LGHNA and CDR2 is YSLEER. Trimming removed 1 base from V and 8 bases from J, with 5 bases in between. The CDR3 is 11 amino acids. The chain's CDR3 is CASSQGIEAFF. Written as DNA, the CDR3 is TGCGCCAGCAGCCAAGGGATAGAAGCTTTCTTT.